This TCR beta chain was documented in a study of T cells in Graves' hyperthyroidism and ophthalmopathy. Clinical symptoms, serum thyroxine, TRAb, thyroid ultrasound and orbital computed tomography established diagnosis. Template material for amplifying TCR beta CDR3 regions consisted of RNA transcripts. HTBI primers were employed in a first-round RT-PCR of the TCR CDR3. TCRdb reprocessed the multiplex PCR reads via MiXCR and lists one record per CDR3 protein. The sample carries about 130,000 distinct CDR3 sequences, roughly 23% recorded once. Germline CDR1 is DFQATT and CDR2 is SNEGSKA (reference sequence). Trimming cost V 6 bases and J 5 bases, with 16 bases left between them. The CDR3 has 14 amino acids.

This TCR came from a woman between 45 and 60 years old with Graves' hyperthyroidism that later progressed to Graves' ophthalmopathy. The chain has TRBV20-1 and TRBJ1-4; perhaps TRBD1 as D (6 bases). Sequencing input: blood. The DNA of the CDR3 is TGCAGTGCCCGTTCGGGACACCCAAATGAAAAACTGTTTTTT. Amino acids: CSARSGHPNEKLFF.